The clone carrying this T cell receptor beta chain was recorded at least ten times. Its target is not known. The CDR3 regions of TCR beta were amplified from RNA transcripts. Researchers ran a first-round RT-PCR on the TCR CDR3 using the HTBI primer set. One entry per CDR3 protein, called by TCRdb with MiXCR from the multiplex PCR reads. The data show 300,000 to 350,000 distinct CDR3 sequences, around 23% seen once. Trimming left V 5 bases short and J 1 base short, with 12 bases between. Germline V gives CDR1 SGHNT, CDR2 YENEEA. This CDR3 region has 15 residues. The record originates from a study of T cells in Graves' hyperthyroidism and ophthalmopathy. General observations from the study: Most thyroid clonotypes expanded above 0.001 appeared in blood too.

If no ophthalmopathy progression occurred within 18 months, Graves' hyperthyroidism was stable. This clonotype originated in a woman aged 45-60 years with Graves' hyperthyroidism. The sequenced material came from blood. The chain combines TRBV11-3 with TRBJ2-1; D may be TRBD1 or TRBD2 (5 bases each). The DNA for the CDR3 is TGTGCCAGCAGCCGGGACGCAGGGTCCTACAATGAGCAGTTCTTC. Translating it yields CASSRDAGSYNEQFF.